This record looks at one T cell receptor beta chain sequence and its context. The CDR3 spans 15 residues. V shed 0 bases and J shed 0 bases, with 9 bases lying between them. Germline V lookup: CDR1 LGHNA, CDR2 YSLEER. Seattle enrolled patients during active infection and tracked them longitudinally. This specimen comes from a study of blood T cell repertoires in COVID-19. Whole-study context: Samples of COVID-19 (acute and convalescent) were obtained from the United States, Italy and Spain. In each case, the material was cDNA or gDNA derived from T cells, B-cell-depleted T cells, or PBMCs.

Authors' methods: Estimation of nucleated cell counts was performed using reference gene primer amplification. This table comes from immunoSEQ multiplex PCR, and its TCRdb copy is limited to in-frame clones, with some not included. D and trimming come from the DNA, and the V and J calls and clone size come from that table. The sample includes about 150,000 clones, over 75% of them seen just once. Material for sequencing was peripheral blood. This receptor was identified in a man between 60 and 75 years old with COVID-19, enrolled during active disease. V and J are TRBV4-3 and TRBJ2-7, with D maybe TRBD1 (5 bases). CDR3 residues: CASSQEQGISYEQYF. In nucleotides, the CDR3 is TGCGCCAGCAGCCAAGAGCAGGGTATCTCCTACGAGCAGTACTTC.